This entry lists 16 T cell receptor beta chains sequenced from one sample in a study of blood T cell repertoires in COVID-19. Clones were sequenced by immunoSEQ multiplex PCR, and TCRdb holds only the in-frame ones, with some missing. The sample gives over 300,000 clones, approximately 82% of which show up once; about 1.2% is in the top ten. Sequenced material: peripheral blood. The receptors come from a woman aged 45-59 years with acute or convalescent COVID-19.

The chain joins TRBV11-1 to TRBJ1-1; D might be TRBD1 (6 bases). Trimming took 5 bases from V and 0 from J, leaving 13 bases between them. The germline V gene encodes CDR1 SGHAT and CDR2 FQDESV (reference sequence). There are 15 residues in the CDR3. The CDR3 spells CASSIGGGLNTEAFF. As DNA, the CDR3 is TGTGCCAGCAGCATTGGCGGGGGCTTGAACACTGAAGCTTTCTTT. The full variable domain, its missing parts supplied by reference TRBV11-1 and TRBJ1-1, is EAEVAQSPRYKITEKSQAVAFWCDPISGHATLYWYRQILGQGPELLVQFQDESVVDDSQLPKDRFSAERLKGVDSTLKIQPAELGDSAMYLCASSIGGGLNTEAFFGQGTRLTVV.

This clone was seen just once. The V gene is TRBV4-2, the J gene TRBJ1-4; D gene ambiguous. CDR1 is LGHNA, CDR2 YNFKEQ, per germline. V was clipped by 0 bases and J by 0 bases, with 5 bases between them. This CDR3 has 15 amino acids. The CDR3 coding sequence is TGTGCCAGCAGCCAAGACGGAGCAACTAATGAAAAACTGTTTTTT. Protein: CASSQDGATNEKLFF.

The gene calls are TRBV14 and TRBJ1-1; the match to TRBD1 covers 8 bases. From germline, CDR1 is SGHDN and CDR2 FVKESK. After removal of 2 bases from V and 4 bases from J, the junction contained 0 bases not matched to a gene. There are 13 residues in the CDR3. CDR3 nucleotide sequence: TGTGCCAGCAGCCAAACAGGGGGCACTGAAGCTTTCTTT. Protein sequence: CASSQTGGTEAFF.

This chain links TRBV4-1 with TRBJ2-3, with a possible D match to TRBD1 (6 bases). With 4 bases removed from V and 2 bases from J, the gap between germline ends came to 10 bases. The CDR3 has 14 amino acids. Per germline, CDR1 MGHRA and CDR2 YSYEKL. CDR3 sequence reads: CASSLGQSTDTQYF. CDR3 DNA: TGCGCCAGCAGCCTCGGACAGTCCACAGATACGCAGTATTTT.

J is TRBJ2-1 and V is TRBV2; D perhaps matches TRBD2 (6 bases). CDR3 size: 14 residues. V shed 1 base and J shed 6 bases, with 10 bases lying between them. Germline V gene sequence: CDR1 SNHLY, CDR2 FYNNEI. This CDR3 reads CASSEEGLSNEQFF. In DNA form, the CDR3 reads TGTGCCAGCAGTGAAGAGGGACTCTCCAATGAGCAGTTCTTC. The variable domain in full, with the rest retrieved from reference TRBV2 and TRBJ2-1, is EPEVTQTPSHQVTQMGQEVILRCVPISNHLYFYWYRQILGQKVEFLVSFYNNEISEKSEIFDDQFSVERPDGSNFTLKIRSTKLEDSAMYFCASSEEGLSNEQFFGPGTRLTVL.

The V gene is TRBV11-3, the J gene TRBJ2-7; D unclear. This CDR3 has 14 residues. V shed 2 bases and J shed 2 bases, with 10 bases lying between them. Germline V gene lookup returns CDR1 SGHNT and CDR2 YENEEA. DNA for the CDR3: TGTGCCAGCAGCTTACGTGGCAGAACCTACGAGCAGTACTTC. This codes for CASSLRGRTYEQYF. The whole variable domain, filled in from reference TRBV11-3 and TRBJ2-7, reads EAGVVQSPRYKIIEKKQPVAFWCNPISGHNTLYWYLQNLGQGPELLIRYENEEAVDDSQLPKDRFSAERLKGVDSTLKIQPAELGDSAVYLCASSLRGRTYEQYFGPGTRLTVT.

The CDR3 region is CASSVDRFTMNEQFF. CDR3 bases: TGTGCCAGCAGCGTGGACAGGTTTACTATGAATGAGCAGTTCTTC. The rearrangement links TRBV11-3 to TRBJ2-1, with 7 positions matching TRBD1. After removal of 5 bases from V and 7 bases from J, the junction contained 11 bases not matched to a gene. The CDR3 sequence is 15 residues long. CDR1 is SGHNT and CDR2 is YENEEA in the germline V gene.

The V call is TRBV10-3, the J call TRBJ2-5, with unresolved D. CDR1 is ENHRY, CDR2 SYGVKD, per germline. This CDR3 comprises 13 residues. The V end was cut by 3 bases, the J end by 2 bases, with 7 bases between. CDR3: CAISDREQETQYF. The CDR3 nucleotides read TGTGCCATCAGTGATCGTGAGCAAGAGACCCAGTACTTC.

This clone was detected a few times. The V gene is TRBV3-1 (or the pseudogene TRBV3-2), the J gene TRBJ1-4; TRBD1 matches 8 bases. This CDR3 contains 14 residues. Trimming cost V 6 bases and J 4 bases; bases outside gene matches: 4. CDR1 is LGHDT, CDR2 YNNKEL, per germline (reference sequence). The CDR3 is CASRLTGVNEKLFF. In DNA, the CDR3 is TGTGCCAGCAGACTGACAGGGGTTAATGAAAAACTGTTTTTT.

The V gene is TRBV3-1 (or the pseudogene TRBV3-2), the J gene TRBJ2-1; 7 bases are a match to TRBD2. The V gene end was trimmed by 5 bases and the J gene end by 1 base; junction bases not matched to a gene: 5. The germline V gene has CDR1 LGHDT and CDR2 YNNKEL (reference sequence). This CDR3 comprises 15 residues. The CDR3 here is CASSDQGGSYNEQFF. The CDR3 DNA follows: TGTGCCAGCAGCGACCAGGGAGGGTCCTACAATGAGCAGTTCTTC.

This chain uses TRBV19 with TRBJ2-7; 7 bases fit TRBD2. Germline trimming cut 5 bases from V and 5 bases from J; bases unmatched to any gene: 9. Germline lookup yields CDR1 LNHDA and CDR2 SQIVND (reference sequence). CDR3 length: 14 residues. The CDR3 region has the DNA TGTGCCAGTAGTGGACTAGACAAGACCCACGAGCAGTACTTC. This translates into CASSGLDKTHEQYF.

This chain connects TRBV6-5 to TRBJ1-2; 8 positions agree with TRBD1. After removal of 6 bases from V and 8 bases from J, the junction contained 8 bases not matched to a gene. This CDR3 is built from 13 residues. Germline CDR1 is MNHEY and CDR2 is SVGAGI. The chain's CDR3 is CASRPDRGSGYTF. CDR3 nucleotide sequence: TGTGCCAGCAGGCCCGACAGGGGTTCGGGCTACACCTTC.

DNA for the CDR3: TGTGCCAGCAGCGCCTCCGGGACAGACACCGGGGAGCTGTTTTTT. Protein product: CASSASGTDTGELFF. The V gene is TRBV7-2, the J gene TRBJ2-2, with 7 bases aligning to TRBD1. In germline, CDR1 is SGHTA, CDR2 FQGNSA. The trim removed 5 bases at V and 3 bases at J, leaving 6 bases unmatched. This CDR3 contains 15 residues.

The V gene is TRBV24-1, the J gene TRBJ2-5; 14 bases agree with TRBD2. The V segment lost 4 bases and the J segment 4 bases; nucleotides outside the gene matches: 13. The CDR3 is 19 residues long. Germline CDR1 and CDR2: KGHDR and SFDVKD. CDR3 sequence: CATSDRWGLAGAGPETQYF. The CDR3 DNA sequence: TGTGCCACCAGTGACCGTTGGGGACTAGCGGGGGCCGGGCCAGAGACCCAGTACTTC.

The chain uses TRBV20-1 and TRBJ2-7, with D tentatively TRBD2 (6 bases). Germline lookup yields CDR1 DFQATT and CDR2 SNEGSKA (reference sequence). This CDR3 has 11 amino acids. V was cut by 5 bases and J by 3 bases, with 8 bases left in between. The CDR3 DNA is TGCAGTGCTTCGGGGGTCTACGAGCAGTACTTC. Its protein product is CSASGVYEQYF.

V and J are TRBV5-1 and TRBJ2-3; perhaps TRBD2 as D (6 bases). This CDR3 region has 14 residues. Germline V gene data show CDR1 as SGHRS and CDR2 as YFSETQ. The V gene lost 4 bases and the J gene lost 0 bases, with 9 bases spanning the gap. CDR3 nucleotide sequence: TGCGCCAGCAGCCGGGGGACTAGCACAGATACGCAGTATTTT. As protein: CASSRGTSTDTQYF.